The 17 T cell receptor beta chains below come from one sample, sequenced in a study of spatial heterogeneity in lung cancer (dated by TCRdb to between 2018 and 2020). Overall study results and their limits: The tumor nonsynonymous mutation count correlated with the number of expanded alpha and beta TCRs within the tumor.

The library was prepared using 5' RACE. The instrument was a NextSeq 500. The raw public reads went through TCRdb reprocessing: fastp at Q25, MiXCR clone calling, in-frame beta chains kept. Duplicate CDR3 protein sequences are folded into a single record with the most common DNA and genes. This sample lists 2,500 to 3,000 distinct CDR3 sequences; approximately 7.6% were detected once. 20% to 30% of the sample is taken by the ten largest. The antigens of these receptors remain unknown. The time point label corresponds to: sample taken at primary tumor resection. The sequencing here drew on lung tumor tissue, taken at surgery. Source of these receptors: a male donor with early-stage non-small cell lung cancer.

In its sample, this clonotype is large. The junction does not match germline at one end; this may be a read error. J is TRBJ2-1 and V is TRBV7-3; D remains ambiguous. The germline V gene has CDR1 SGHTA and CDR2 FQGTGA. The CDR3 runs 13 residues. CDR3 region: CASSTVQIDEQFF. In DNA form, the CDR3 reads TGTGCCAGCAGCACCGTCCAGATAGATGAACAGTTCTTC.

With respect to this clonotype: One junction end does not reproduce the germline sequence, and a read error may be involved. This chain uses TRBV6-5 with TRBJ1-3; D not resolved. Germline values: CDR1 MNHEY, CDR2 SVGAGI. This CDR3 is built from 16 residues. This CDR3 is CASSAKRGNSENTIYF. The CDR3 coding sequence is TGTGCCAGCAGTGCCAAGAGAGGGAACTCTGAAAACACCATATATTTT.

The chain is built from TRBV2 and TRBJ1-1, with D hard to call. The germline CDR1 and CDR2 sequences are SNHLY and FYNNEI. This CDR3 is built from 12 residues. V shed 6 bases and J shed 1 base, with 6 bases lying between them. CDR3 coding DNA: TGTGCCAGCAGGGAGGCGAACACTGAAGCTTTCTTT. This sequence encodes CASREANTEAFF.

Judged by abundance, this clonotype is medium-sized (0.01 to 0.1%). This chain connects TRBV7-2 to TRBJ1-2; the D gene is possibly TRBD1 (6 bases). The germline CDR1 and CDR2 sequences are SGHTA and FQGNSA. Trimming pared 4 bases from V and 7 bases from J, leaving 13 bases between. The CDR3 spans 13 residues. CDR3 DNA: TGTGCCAGCAGCTCAGCCAGGGGCATTGGCTACACCTTC. Protein sequence: CASSSARGIGYTF.

Relative to its sample, this clonotype is medium-sized. This sequence joins TRBV5-1 and TRBJ2-3; tentative D call: TRBD1 (6 bases). V dropped 1 base and J dropped 2 bases, with 20 bases sitting between them. This CDR3 is 18 amino acids long. The germline V gene encodes CDR1 SGHRS and CDR2 YFSETQ. CDR3 loop: CASSLRNRTATLTDTQYF. For the CDR3, the DNA is TGCGCCAGCAGCTTGCGGAACCGGACAGCTACTCTCACAGATACGCAGTATTTT.

This clonotype has ten or more counts. The V gene is TRBV29-1, the J gene TRBJ2-3, with 12 bases fitting TRBD2. V trimming: 7 bases; J trimming: 5 bases; junction bases outside the gene matches: 7. CDR3 size: 14 residues. Germline lookup yields CDR1 SQVTM and CDR2 ANQGSEA. This CDR3 is CSGSSGGAVDTQYF. The DNA of the CDR3 is TGCAGCGGGTCTAGCGGGGGGGCGGTAGATACGCAGTATTTT.

By its share, this clonotype is medium-sized. The rearrangement uses TRBV7-9 and TRBJ1-2; the D gene is possibly TRBD1 (5 bases). Between the trimmed V and J ends, which lost 1 base and 6 bases, there was a span of 6 bases. Germline CDR1 is SEHNR and CDR2 is FQNEAQ (reference sequence). The CDR3 is 12 amino acids. CDR3 in DNA: TGTGCCAGCAGCTTAGTAGGGGATGGCTACACCTTC. Protein sequence: CASSLVGDGYTF.

This clonotype is medium-sized by share. J is TRBJ1-1 and V is TRBV12-3 or TRBV12-4; D is unresolved. Trimming stripped 3 bases from V and 10 bases from J, with 12 bases between. The CDR3 is 12 amino acids. CDR3 protein: CASSFPAAGAFF. CDR3 DNA: TGTGCCAGCAGTTTCCCCGCGGCGGGAGCTTTCTTT.

Of note for this clonotype: A much larger clone sits a single nucleotide away, making a read error possible. The CDR3 DNA sequence: TGTGCCAGTAGCGGGACCCCCTACAATGAGCAGTTCTTC. It is translated as CASSGTPYNEQFF. The chain combines TRBV19 with TRBJ2-1; D tentatively reads TRBD1 or TRBD2 (5 bases each). The V gene's germline CDR1 is LNHDA and CDR2 SQIVND (reference sequence). The CDR3 runs 13 residues. V was shortened by 6 bases and J by 2 bases, with 8 bases between the two germline ends.

This clonotype was detected only a few times. This chain links TRBV23-1 with TRBJ2-5; TRBD2 agrees at 8 bases. TRBV23-1 is labeled an ORF, and its function is uncertain. The CDR3 runs 15 residues. J gave up 4 bases and V 2 bases, and 6 bases lay outside the gene matches. Here the CDR3 reads CASSQRTLAGETQYF. The CDR3 DNA is TGCGCCAGCAGTCAACGGACTCTAGCGGGAGAGACCCAGTACTTC.

Within the sample, this clonotype is medium-sized. The genes are TRBV7-2 and TRBJ2-5, with 10 bases aligning to TRBD1. This CDR3 comprises 15 residues. J was trimmed by 6 bases and V by 4 bases; bases with no gene match: 8. Germline CDR1 is SGHTA and CDR2 is FQGNSA. CDR3 sequence reads: CASSSDRGQAKTQYF. CDR3 in DNA: TGTGCCAGCAGCTCTGACAGGGGGCAAGCGAAGACCCAGTACTTC. The full variable domain, its missing parts supplied by reference TRBV7-2 and TRBJ2-5, is GAGVSQSPSNKVTEKGKDVELRCDPISGHTALYWYRQSLGQGLEFLIYFQGNSAPDKSGLPSDRFSAERTGGSVSTLTIQRTQQEDSAVYLCASSSDRGQAKTQYFGPGTRLLVL.

This clonotype ranks as medium-sized. V gene TRBV7-8 combines with J gene TRBJ2-5, with 8 bases fitting TRBD1. The CDR3 contains 13 residues. Per the germline V gene, CDR1 is SGHVS and CDR2 is FQNEAQ. The V segment lost 3 bases and the J segment 5 bases; nucleotides outside the gene matches: 2. The chain's CDR3 is CASSFRQGETQYF. As DNA, the CDR3 is TGTGCCAGCAGCTTTCGACAGGGGGAGACCCAGTACTTC.

The chain combines TRBV13 with TRBJ1-4; D uncertain. Germline CDR1 is PRHDT and CDR2 is FYEKMQ (reference sequence). Trimming stripped 4 bases from V and 0 bases from J, with 9 bases between. The length of the CDR3 is 15 residues. CDR3 coding DNA: TGTGCCAGCAGCTCCTGGGATGCAACTAATGAAAAACTGTTTTTT. Encoded protein: CASSSWDATNEKLFF. Full variable domain (remainder filled in from reference TRBV13 and TRBJ1-4): AAGVIQSPRHLIKEKRETATLKCYPIPRHDTVYWYQQGPGQDPQFLISFYEKMQSDKGSIPDRFSAQQFSDYHSELNMSSLELGDSALYFCASSSWDATNEKLFFGSGTQLSVL.

This clonotype is medium-sized. The J gene is TRBJ2-4, the V gene TRBV10-3; 9 nucleotides match TRBD1. The CDR3 sequence is 19 residues long. Per the germline V gene, CDR1 is ENHRY and CDR2 is SYGVKD. V lost 2 bases and J lost 1; bases outside the gene matches: 12. CDR3 amino acids: CAISETEAPGTGAKNIQYF. The CDR3 bases are TGTGCCATCAGTGAGACCGAAGCCCCCGGGACAGGGGCCAAAAACATTCAGTACTTC.

By proportion, this clonotype is medium-sized. V is TRBV4-1 and J is TRBJ2-7, with 13 positions matching TRBD2. Trimming took 4 bases from V and 0 from J; bases not matched to a gene: 9. Looked up from germline, CDR1 is MGHRA and CDR2 is YSYEKL. CDR3 length equals 18 residues. This CDR3 reads CASSPLQGLAGPSYEQYF. CDR3 coding DNA: TGCGCCAGCAGCCCCCTCCAGGGACTAGCGGGACCCTCCTACGAGCAGTACTTC.

Judged by abundance, this clonotype is medium-sized. The CDR3 protein is CAIRWTGEDTEAFF. The CDR3 DNA is TGTGCCATCAGGTGGACAGGGGAGGACACTGAAGCTTTCTTT. J is TRBJ1-1 and V is TRBV10-3, with 9 bases aligning to TRBD1. The CDR3 has 14 residues. The junction had 5 bases not matched to a gene; V was cut back by 6 bases and J by 3 bases. The germline V gene has CDR1 ENHRY and CDR2 SYGVKD.

This clonotype is termed medium-sized. This chain uses TRBV20-1 with TRBJ2-7; the match to TRBD2 covers 10 bases. The CDR3 loop spans 16 amino acids. Germline V gene sequence: CDR1 DFQATT, CDR2 SNEGSKA (reference sequence). V lost 8 bases and J lost 0; bases outside the gene matches: 13. This CDR3 is CSTSPSGGLSSYEQYF. For the CDR3, the DNA is TGCAGTACTTCCCCTAGCGGGGGCCTCAGCTCCTACGAGCAGTACTTC.